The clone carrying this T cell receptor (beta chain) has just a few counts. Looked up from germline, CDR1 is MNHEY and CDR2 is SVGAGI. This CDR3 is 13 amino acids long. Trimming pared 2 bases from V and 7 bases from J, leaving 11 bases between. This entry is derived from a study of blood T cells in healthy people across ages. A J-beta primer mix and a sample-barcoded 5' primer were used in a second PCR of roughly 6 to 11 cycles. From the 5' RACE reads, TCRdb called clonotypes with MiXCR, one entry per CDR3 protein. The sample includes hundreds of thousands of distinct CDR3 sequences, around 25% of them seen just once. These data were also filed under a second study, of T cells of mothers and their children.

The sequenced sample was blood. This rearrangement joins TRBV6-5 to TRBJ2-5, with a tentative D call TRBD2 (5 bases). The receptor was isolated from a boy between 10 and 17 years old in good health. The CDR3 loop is CASSYGRRGTQYF. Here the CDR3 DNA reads TGTGCCAGCAGTTACGGCAGACGGGGGACCCAGTACTTC.